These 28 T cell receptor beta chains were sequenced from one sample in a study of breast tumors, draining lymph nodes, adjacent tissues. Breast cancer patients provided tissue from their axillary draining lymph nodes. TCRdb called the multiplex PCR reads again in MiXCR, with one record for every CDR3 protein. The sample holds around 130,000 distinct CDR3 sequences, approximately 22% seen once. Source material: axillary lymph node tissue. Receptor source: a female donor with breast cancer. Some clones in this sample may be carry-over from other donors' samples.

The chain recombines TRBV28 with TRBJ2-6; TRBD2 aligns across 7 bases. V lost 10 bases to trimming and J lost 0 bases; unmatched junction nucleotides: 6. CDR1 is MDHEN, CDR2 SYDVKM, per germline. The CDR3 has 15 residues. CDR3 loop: CATGGSGSGANVLTF. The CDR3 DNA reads TGTGCCACCGGGGGGTCCGGCTCTGGGGCCAACGTCCTGACTTTC.

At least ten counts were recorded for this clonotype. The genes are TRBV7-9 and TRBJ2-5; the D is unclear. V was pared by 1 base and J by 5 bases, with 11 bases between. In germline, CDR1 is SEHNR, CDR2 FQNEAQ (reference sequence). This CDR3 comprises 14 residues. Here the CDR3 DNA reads TGTGCCAGCAGCTTAGTAGGGCCCTCGGAGACCCAGTACTTC. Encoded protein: CASSLVGPSETQYF.

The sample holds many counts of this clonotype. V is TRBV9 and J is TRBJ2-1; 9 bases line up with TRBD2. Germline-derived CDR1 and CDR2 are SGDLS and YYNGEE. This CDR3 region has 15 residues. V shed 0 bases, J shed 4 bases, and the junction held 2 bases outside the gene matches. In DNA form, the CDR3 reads TGTGCCAGCAGCGTAGAGGCGGGAGGGTACAATGAGCAGTTCTTC. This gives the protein CASSVEAGGYNEQFF.

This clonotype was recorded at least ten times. The DNA of the CDR3 is TGTGCCTGGAGTGGGGGGACCCCTTACGAGCAGTACTTC. Its translation: CAWSGGTPYEQYF. The chain has TRBV30 and TRBJ2-7; the D call may be TRBD1 or TRBD2 (5 bases each). This CDR3 is 13 amino acids long. V lost 1 base to trimming and J lost 4 bases, with 11 bases between them. Germline CDR1 GTSNPN, CDR2 SVGIG (reference sequence).

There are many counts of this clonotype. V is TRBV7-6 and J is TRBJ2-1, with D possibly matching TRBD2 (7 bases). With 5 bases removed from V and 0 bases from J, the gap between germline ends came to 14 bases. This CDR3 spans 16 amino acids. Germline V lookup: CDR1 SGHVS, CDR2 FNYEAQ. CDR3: CASSPREGGSYNEQFF. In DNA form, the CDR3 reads TGTGCCAGCAGCCCCAGGGAGGGGGGCTCCTACAATGAGCAGTTCTTC.

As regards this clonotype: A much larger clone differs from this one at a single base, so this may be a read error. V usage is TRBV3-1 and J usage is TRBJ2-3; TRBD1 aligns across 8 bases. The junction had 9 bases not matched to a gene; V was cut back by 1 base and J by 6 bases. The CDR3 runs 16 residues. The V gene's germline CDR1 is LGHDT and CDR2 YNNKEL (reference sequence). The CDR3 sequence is CASSQARTGRRDTQYF. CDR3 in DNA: TGTGCCAGCAGCCAAGCCCGGACAGGGAGGAGGGATACGCAGTATTTT.

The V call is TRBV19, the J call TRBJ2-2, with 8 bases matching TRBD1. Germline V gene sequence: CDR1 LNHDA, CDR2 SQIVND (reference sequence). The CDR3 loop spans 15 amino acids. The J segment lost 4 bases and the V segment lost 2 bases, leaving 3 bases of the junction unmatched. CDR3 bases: TGTGCCAGTAGTATACAGGGGGCGGTCACCGGGGAGCTGTTTTTT. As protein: CASSIQGAVTGELFF.

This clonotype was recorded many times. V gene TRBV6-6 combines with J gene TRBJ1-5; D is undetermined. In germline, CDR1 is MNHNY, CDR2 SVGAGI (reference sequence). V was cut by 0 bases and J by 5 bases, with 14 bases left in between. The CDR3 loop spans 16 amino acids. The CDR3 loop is CASSYSTYPQDQPQHF. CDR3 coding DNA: TGTGCCAGCAGTTACTCGACGTATCCCCAAGATCAGCCCCAGCATTTT.

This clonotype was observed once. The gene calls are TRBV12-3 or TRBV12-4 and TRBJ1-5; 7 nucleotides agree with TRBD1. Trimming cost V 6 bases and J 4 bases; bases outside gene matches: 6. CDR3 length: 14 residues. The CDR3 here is CASRRDSMNQPQHF. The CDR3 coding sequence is TGTGCCAGCAGACGGGACAGTATGAATCAGCCCCAGCATTTT.

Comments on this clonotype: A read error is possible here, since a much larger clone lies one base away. In DNA, the CDR3 is TGTGCCGCCCCCGGGACAGATGAAGAGACCCAGTACTTC. Amino acids: CAAPGTDEETQYF. This chain joins TRBV2 and TRBJ2-5, with TRBD1 matching 7 bases. Unmatched junction bases numbered 9, after V lost 11 bases and J lost 3 bases. The CDR3 length is 13 residues. The germline V gene encodes CDR1 SNHLY and CDR2 FYNNEI. The variable domain in full, completed from reference TRBV2 and TRBJ2-5, reads EPEVTQTPSHQVTQMGQEVILRCVPISNHLYFYWYRQILGQKVEFLVSFYNNEISEKSEIFDDQFSVERPDGSNFTLKIRSTKLEDSAMYFCAAPGTDEETQYFGPGTRLLVL.

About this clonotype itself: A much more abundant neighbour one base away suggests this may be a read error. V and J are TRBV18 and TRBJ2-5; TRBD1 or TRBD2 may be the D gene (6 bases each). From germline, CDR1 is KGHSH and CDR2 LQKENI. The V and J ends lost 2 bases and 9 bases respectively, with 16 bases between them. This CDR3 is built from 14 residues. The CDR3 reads CASSPNRVGEAQYF. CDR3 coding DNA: TGTGCCAGCTCACCAAACAGGGTGGGGGAGGCCCAGTACTTC. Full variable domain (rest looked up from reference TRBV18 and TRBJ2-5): NAGVMQNPRHLVRRRGQEARLRCSPMKGHSHVYWYRQLPEEGLKFMVYLQKENIIDESGMPKERFSAEFPKEGPSILRIQQVVRGDSAAYFCASSPNRVGEAQYFGPGTRLLVL.

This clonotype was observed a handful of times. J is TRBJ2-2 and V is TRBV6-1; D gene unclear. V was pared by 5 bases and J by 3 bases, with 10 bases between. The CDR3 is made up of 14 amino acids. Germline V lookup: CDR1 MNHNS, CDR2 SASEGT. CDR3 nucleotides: TGTGCCAGCAGTCTCCGGACCTACACCGGGGAGCTGTTTTTT. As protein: CASSLRTYTGELFF.

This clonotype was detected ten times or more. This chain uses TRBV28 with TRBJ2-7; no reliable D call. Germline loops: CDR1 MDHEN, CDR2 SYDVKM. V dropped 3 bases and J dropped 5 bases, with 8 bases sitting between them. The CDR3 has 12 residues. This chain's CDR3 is CASSFNLNEQYF. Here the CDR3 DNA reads TGTGCCAGCAGTTTTAATCTTAACGAGCAGTACTTC.

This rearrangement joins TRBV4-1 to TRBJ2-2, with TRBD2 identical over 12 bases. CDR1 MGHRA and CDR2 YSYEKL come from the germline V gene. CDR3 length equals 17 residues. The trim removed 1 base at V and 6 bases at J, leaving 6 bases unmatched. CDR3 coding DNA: TGCGCCAGCAGCCAAGGTTGGACTAGCGGGGTCGCCGGGGAGCTGTTTTTT. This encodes CASSQGWTSGVAGELFF.

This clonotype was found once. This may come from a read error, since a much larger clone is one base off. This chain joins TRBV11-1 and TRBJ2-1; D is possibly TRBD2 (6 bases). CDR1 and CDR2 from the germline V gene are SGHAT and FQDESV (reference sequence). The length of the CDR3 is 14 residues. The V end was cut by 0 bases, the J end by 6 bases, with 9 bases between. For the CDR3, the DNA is TGTGCCAGCAGCTTAGCGCCGACTAGCAATGAGCAGTTCTTC. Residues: CASSLAPTSNEQFF.

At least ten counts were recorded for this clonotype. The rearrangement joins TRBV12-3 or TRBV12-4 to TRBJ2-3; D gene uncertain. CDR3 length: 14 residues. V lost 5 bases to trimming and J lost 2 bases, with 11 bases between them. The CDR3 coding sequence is TGTGCCAGCAGTCCGGACCCCAACACAGATACGCAGTATTTT. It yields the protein CASSPDPNTDTQYF.

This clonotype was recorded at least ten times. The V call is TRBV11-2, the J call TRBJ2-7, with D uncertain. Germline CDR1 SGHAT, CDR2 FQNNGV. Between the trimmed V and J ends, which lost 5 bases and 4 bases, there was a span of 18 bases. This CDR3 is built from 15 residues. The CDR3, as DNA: TGTGCCAGCAGCCCATCCTCTCGGACGGAGTACGAGCAGTACTTC. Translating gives CASSPSSRTEYEQYF.

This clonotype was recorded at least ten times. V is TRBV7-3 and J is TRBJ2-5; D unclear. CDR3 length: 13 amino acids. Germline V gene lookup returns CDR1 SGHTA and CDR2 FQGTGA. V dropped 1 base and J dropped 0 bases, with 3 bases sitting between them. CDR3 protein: CASSLRDQETQYF. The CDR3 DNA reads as TGTGCCAGCAGCTTAAGGGACCAAGAGACCCAGTACTTC.

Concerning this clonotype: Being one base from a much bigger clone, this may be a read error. This chain's CDR3 is CSAGAGEVNEQFF. The CDR3 DNA reads TGCAGTGCTGGGGCGGGAGAGGTCAATGAGCAGTTCTTC. The chain links TRBV20-1 to TRBJ2-1; TRBD2 aligns across 7 bases. Trimming removed 5 bases from V and 6 bases from J; junction bases left unmatched: 7. This CDR3 is 13 amino acids long. Germline V gene data show CDR1 as DFQATT and CDR2 as SNEGSKA (reference sequence).

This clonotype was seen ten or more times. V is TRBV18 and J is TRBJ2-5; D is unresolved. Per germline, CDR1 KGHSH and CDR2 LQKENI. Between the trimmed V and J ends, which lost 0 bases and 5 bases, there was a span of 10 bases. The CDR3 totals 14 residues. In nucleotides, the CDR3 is TGTGCCAGCTCACCACCGTGGGCGGTGGAGACCCAGTACTTC. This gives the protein CASSPPWAVETQYF.

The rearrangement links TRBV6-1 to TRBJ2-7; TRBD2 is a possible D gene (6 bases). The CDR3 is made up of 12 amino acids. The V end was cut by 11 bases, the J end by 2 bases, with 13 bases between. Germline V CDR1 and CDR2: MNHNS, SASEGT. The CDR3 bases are TGTGCCGCGGGGAGGAGCCCCTACGAGCAGTACTTC. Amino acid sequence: CAAGRSPYEQYF.

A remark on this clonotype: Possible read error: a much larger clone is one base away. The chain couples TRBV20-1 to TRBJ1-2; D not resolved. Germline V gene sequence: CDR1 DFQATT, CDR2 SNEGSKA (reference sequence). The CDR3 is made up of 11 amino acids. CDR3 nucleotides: TGCAATGCTAGAGATGGGGTTGGCTACGCCTTC. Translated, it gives CNARDGVGYAF.

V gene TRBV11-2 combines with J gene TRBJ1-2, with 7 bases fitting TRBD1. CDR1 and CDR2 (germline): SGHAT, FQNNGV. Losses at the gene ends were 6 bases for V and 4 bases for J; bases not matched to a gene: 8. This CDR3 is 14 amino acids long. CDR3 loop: CASRTTGVRYGYTF. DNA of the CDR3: TGTGCCAGCAGGACCACAGGGGTTCGCTATGGCTACACCTTC.

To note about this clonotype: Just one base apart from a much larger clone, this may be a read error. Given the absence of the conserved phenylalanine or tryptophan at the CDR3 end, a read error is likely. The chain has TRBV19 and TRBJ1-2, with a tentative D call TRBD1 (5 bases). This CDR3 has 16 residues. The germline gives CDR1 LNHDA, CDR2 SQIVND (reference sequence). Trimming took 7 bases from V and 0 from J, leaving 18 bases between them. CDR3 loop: CASTPELGEANYGYTL. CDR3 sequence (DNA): TGTGCCAGTACCCCGGAGTTGGGGGAAGCTAACTATGGCTACACCCTC.

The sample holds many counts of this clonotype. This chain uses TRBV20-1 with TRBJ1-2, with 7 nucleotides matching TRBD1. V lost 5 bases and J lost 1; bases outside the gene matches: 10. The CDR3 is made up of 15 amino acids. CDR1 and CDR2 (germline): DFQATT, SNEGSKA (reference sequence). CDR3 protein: CSAADMGQRNYGYTF. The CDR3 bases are TGCAGTGCTGCCGATATGGGACAGCGTAACTATGGCTACACCTTC.

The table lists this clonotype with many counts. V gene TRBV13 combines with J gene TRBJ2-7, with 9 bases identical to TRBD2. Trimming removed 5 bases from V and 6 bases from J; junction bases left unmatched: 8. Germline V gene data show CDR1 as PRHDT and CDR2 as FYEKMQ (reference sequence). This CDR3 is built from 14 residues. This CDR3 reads CASSHGTSPPEQYF. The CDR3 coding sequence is TGTGCCAGCAGCCACGGGACTAGCCCACCCGAGCAGTACTTC.

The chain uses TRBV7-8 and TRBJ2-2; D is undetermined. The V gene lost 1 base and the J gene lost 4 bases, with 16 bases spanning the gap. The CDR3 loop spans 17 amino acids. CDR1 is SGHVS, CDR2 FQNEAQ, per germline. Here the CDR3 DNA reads TGTGCCAGCAGCTTAGAGGAGATAGGCGTGGGCACCGGGGAGCTGTTTTTT. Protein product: CASSLEEIGVGTGELFF.

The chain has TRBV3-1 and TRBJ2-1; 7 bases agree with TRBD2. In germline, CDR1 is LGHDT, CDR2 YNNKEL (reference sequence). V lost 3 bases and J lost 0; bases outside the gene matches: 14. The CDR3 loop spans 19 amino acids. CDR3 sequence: CASSQGLAEATSSYNEQFF. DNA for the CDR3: TGTGCCAGCAGCCAGGGCCTAGCGGAAGCGACGAGCTCCTACAATGAGCAGTTCTTC.